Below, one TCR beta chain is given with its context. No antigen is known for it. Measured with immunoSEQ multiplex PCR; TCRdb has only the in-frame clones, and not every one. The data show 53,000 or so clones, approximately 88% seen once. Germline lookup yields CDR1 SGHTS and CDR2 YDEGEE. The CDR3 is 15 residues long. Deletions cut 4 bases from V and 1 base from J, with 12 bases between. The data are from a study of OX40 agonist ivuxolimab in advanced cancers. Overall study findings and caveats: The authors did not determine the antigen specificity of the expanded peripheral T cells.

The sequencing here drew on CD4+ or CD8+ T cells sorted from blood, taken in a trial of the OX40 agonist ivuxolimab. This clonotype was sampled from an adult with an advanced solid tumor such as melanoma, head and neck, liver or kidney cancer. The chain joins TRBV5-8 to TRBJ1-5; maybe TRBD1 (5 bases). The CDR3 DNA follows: TGTGCCAGCAGCCGGGGCGAGGGAAGCAATCAGCCCCAGCATTTT. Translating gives CASSRGEGSNQPQHF.